These T cell receptor beta chains were read from a single sample in a study of cytomegalovirus exposure and HLA in healthy donors. Using immunoSEQ multiplex PCR, the repertoire was profiled, and TCRdb retains in-frame clones only, with some absent. The data contain around 210,000 clones, over 65% of them singletons. Sequenced: PBMCs. These receptors were obtained from a woman under 40 in good health and CMV-seronegative. Both conserved end residues are part of each CDR3. The D gene is left open where the match is weak. The size of a clone is reported for some rows only, either as once, few or many, or as a class for expanded clones.

size | D | J | V | DNA | CDR3
- | - | TRBJ2-2 | TRBV10-3 | TGTGCCATCAGTGGCGGATCCGGGGAGCTGTTTTTT | CAISGGSGELFF
once | TRBD1 | TRBJ1-1 | TRBV6-1 | TGTGCCAGCAGGATTTACAGGGGTCTAACTGAAGCTTTCTTT | CASRIYRGLTEAFF
- | TRBD1 | TRBJ1-2 | TRBV4-2 | TGTGCCAGCAGCCTTACCGGGACAGGGAGTGGCTACACCTTC | CASSLTGTGSGYTF
- | - | TRBJ1-2 | TRBV6-1 | TGTGCCAGCAGTGTGCTACAGGGTAACTATGGCTACCCCTTC | CASSVLQGNYGYPF
- | TRBD1 | TRBJ2-1 | TRBV6-1 | TGTGCCAGCTCGAGGGACAGCTCCTACAATGAGCAGTTCTTC | CASSRDSSYNEQFF
- | TRBD1 | TRBJ1-2 | TRBV4-2 | TGTGCCAGCAGTCGCGCCATGGACAGGTCTATGGGCTACACCTTC | CASSRAMDRSMGYTF
- | TRBD2 | TRBJ2-2 | TRBV27 | TGTGCCAGCAGTTCGGCAGGACTAGCGGGGAACACCGGGGAGCTGTTTTTT | CASSSAGLAGNTGELFF
once | TRBD2 | TRBJ2-3 | TRBV5-4 | TGTGCCAGCAGCCCTCGACTAGCGGGAGGGCTATTCACAGATACGCAGTATTTT | CASSPRLAGGLFTDTQYF
- | TRBD2 | TRBJ2-3 | TRBV6-6 | TGTGCCAGCAGCCTGACTAGCGGGGGGCAGTATTTT | CASSLTSGGQYF
- | TRBD2 | TRBJ2-5 | TRBV5-1 | TGCGCCAGCAGCTTAACTAGCGGGAGGGCCATACAAGAGACCCAGTACTTC | CASSLTSGRAIQETQYF
few | - | TRBJ1-2 | TRBV5-6 | TGTGCCAGCAGTTGGGGGGGTTATGGCTACACCTTC | CASSWGGYGYTF
few | - | TRBJ2-3 | TRBV7-6 | TGTGCCAGCAGCTTGGAGGACCGCACAGATACGCAGTATTTT | CASSLEDRTDTQYF
- | - | TRBJ2-7 | TRBV5-1 | TGCGCCAGCAGCTACCGGGGTAAAGGCGAGCAGTACTTC | CASSYRGKGEQYF
- | - | TRBJ2-3 | TRBV6-5 | TGTGCCAGCAGTAACAGCCTTAGCACAGATACGCAGTATTTT | CASSNSLSTDTQYF
- | TRBD2 | TRBJ2-1 | TRBV5-1 | TGCGCCAGCAGCTTGTTCTTGCGGGGGGGCCGGGATGAGCAGTTCTTC | CASSLFLRGGRDEQFF